The clone carrying this T cell receptor beta chain was seen only a few times. No antigen is known for it. The PCR employed 60 Vbeta primers together with 13 Jbeta primers. Using immunoSEQ multiplex PCR, the repertoire was profiled, and TCRdb retains in-frame clones only, with some absent. Here the sample spans 150,000 to 200,000 clones, roughly 72% being singletons. This sample is part of a study of cytomegalovirus exposure and HLA in healthy donors. As for the study in general: Genotyping of under 500 donors showed that around 86% belonged to the Caucasian-associated ancestry cluster.

There are 18 residues in the CDR3. Germline CDR1 and CDR2: PRHDT and FYEKMQ (reference sequence). V was pared by 5 bases and J by 4 bases, with 14 bases of the junction left unmatched. Study-level findings and limits: A later analysis showed HLA-associated TCR beta chains outstripping equally common others in clonal expansion. An analysis done earlier found most TCR beta V segments productive about 87% or about 30% of the time. As was reported, the HLA-A and HLA-B alleles of most subjects were accurately predicted from TCR beta sequences.

The V call is TRBV13, the J call TRBJ2-3; 11 bases map to TRBD2. This TCR was sampled from a woman in her thirties or forties in good health and CMV-seronegative. The sequencing input was PBMCs. The CDR3 loop is CASSVEGLAGGQADTQYF. DNA for the CDR3: TGTGCCAGCAGCGTGGAAGGCCTAGCGGGAGGACAAGCAGATACGCAGTATTTT.